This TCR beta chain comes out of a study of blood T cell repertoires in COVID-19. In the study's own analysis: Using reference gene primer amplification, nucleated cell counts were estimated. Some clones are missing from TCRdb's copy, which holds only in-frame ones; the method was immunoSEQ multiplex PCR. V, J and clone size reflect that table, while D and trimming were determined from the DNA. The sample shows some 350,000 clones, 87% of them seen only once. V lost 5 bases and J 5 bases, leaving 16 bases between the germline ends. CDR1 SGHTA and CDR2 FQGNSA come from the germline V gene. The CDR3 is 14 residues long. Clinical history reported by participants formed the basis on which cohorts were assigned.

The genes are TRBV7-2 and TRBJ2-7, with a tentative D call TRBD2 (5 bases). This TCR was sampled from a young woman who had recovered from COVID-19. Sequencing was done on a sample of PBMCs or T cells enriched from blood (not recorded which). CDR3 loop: CASSPQAAANEQYF. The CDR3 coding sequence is TGTGCCAGCAGCCCCCAAGCGGCAGCGAACGAGCAGTACTTC.